This T cell receptor (beta chain) derives from a study of T cell responses to AZD1222 COVID-19 vaccine. Turning to the study itself: Whether given at about 4 or about 12 weeks, second doses were pooled.

Findings and limits, study-wide: Possibly, clonal diversity was underestimated; donors were largely white British and included more females.

On this clone: Its specificity is not known.

V was clipped by 0 bases and J by 5 bases; unmatched bases: 7. The CDR3 contains 17 residues. Germline assignment: CDR1 SGHNT and CDR2 YENEEA. The data were produced by immunoSEQ multiplex PCR, yet TCRdb's version contains in-frame clones alone and is incomplete. The data contain some 130,000 clones, roughly 91% of them singletons. The sample was peripheral blood, taken on day 0 of AZD1222 vaccination. This TCR derives from an adult in good health. This sequence joins TRBV11-3 and TRBJ2-1; 10 bases fit TRBD2. The chain's CDR3 is CASSLDLMLAGDNEQFF. The CDR3 DNA reads as TGTGCCAGCAGCTTAGATCTCATGCTAGCGGGGGACAATGAGCAGTTCTTC.